Shown below are 16 T cell receptor beta chains from a single sample sequenced in a study of human T cells and chemical hapten exposure. TCRdb re-called the RACE reads with MiXCR, one entry per CDR3 protein. The sample shows tens of thousands of distinct CDR3 sequences, more than 9% of them seen only once. As for time point: patch test 1, 2 weeks after DPC sensitization. As for treatment: therapeutic diphenylcyclopropenone sensitization with weekly scalp DPC. Sequences were derived from whole blood, sampled in connection with sensitization to the hapten diphenylcyclopropenone (DPC). Receptors originate from a middle-aged man with alopecia areata. Some clones in this sample may be carry-over from other donors' samples.

The chain has TRBV5-1 and TRBJ2-2, with D unclear. CDR3 length: 16 amino acids. CDR1 and CDR2 from the germline V gene are SGHRS and YFSETQ. The V end lost 1 base, the J end lost 0 bases, and 10 bases lay between the germline ends. CDR3 loop: CASSLRLIANTGELFF. The CDR3 DNA sequence: TGCGCCAGCAGCTTGAGGCTCATAGCGAACACCGGGGAGCTGTTTTTT. The variable domain in full, with the rest retrieved from reference TRBV5-1 and TRBJ2-2, is KAGVTQTPRYLIKTRGQQVTLSCSPISGHRSVSWYQQTPGQGLQFLFEYFSETQRNKGNFPGRFSGRQFSNSRSEMNVSTLELGDSALYLCASSLRLIANTGELFFGEGSRLTVL.

This rearrangement joins TRBV11-3 to TRBJ2-7, with D possibly TRBD2 on 5 matching bases. The CDR3 consists of 14 residues. Germline assignment: CDR1 SGHNT and CDR2 YENEEA. The V gene lost 4 bases and the J gene lost 2 bases, with 12 bases spanning the gap. Here the CDR3 DNA reads TGTGCCAGCAGCTCCGAAAGCGGTACCTACGAGCAGTACGTC. This encodes CASSSESGTYEQYV.

This clonotype showed up just a few times. This chain uses TRBV15 with TRBJ2-6; D gene uncertain. Trimming cost V 1 base and J 0 bases, with 7 bases left between them. The CDR3 has 16 amino acids. Germline assignment: CDR1 LNHNV and CDR2 YYDKDF (reference sequence). CDR3 region: CATSRAGGSGANVLTF. CDR3 bases: TGTGCCACCAGCAGAGCAGGTGGCTCTGGGGCCAACGTCCTGACTTTC.

The genes are TRBV7-9 and TRBJ1-4; D not certain. CDR3 length: 11 residues. Germline V gives CDR1 SEHNR, CDR2 FQNEAQ (reference sequence). V gave up 4 bases and J gave up 7 bases, with 4 bases separating them. This CDR3 is CASSSGEKLFF. CDR3 bases: TGTGCCAGCAGCTCCGGTGAAAAACTGTTTTTT.

The chain has TRBV7-9 and TRBJ2-3; TRBD1 is a possible D gene (6 bases). Germline values: CDR1 SEHNR, CDR2 FQNEAQ (reference sequence). The CDR3 sequence is 16 residues long. V was trimmed by 5 bases and J by 4 bases, leaving 19 bases between them. The CDR3 spells CASSLWVTGPADTQYF. The CDR3, as DNA: TGTGCCAGCAGCCTGTGGGTCACAGGGCCCGCAGATACGCAGTATTTT.

The chain combines TRBV10-3 with TRBJ1-3, with no clear D. From germline, CDR1 is ENHRY and CDR2 SYGVKD. The CDR3 runs 14 residues. With 6 bases removed from V and 1 base from J, the gap between germline ends came to 10 bases. As DNA, the CDR3 is TGTGCCATCAGGGGCCCCGGATCTGGAAACACCATATATTTT. As protein: CAIRGPGSGNTIYF.

This clonotype was seen a single time. The rearrangement uses TRBV2 and TRBJ2-1; 13 bases are shared with TRBD2. CDR1 SNHLY and CDR2 FYNNEI come from the germline V gene. The CDR3 consists of 15 residues. After removal of 10 bases from V and 5 bases from J, the junction contained 8 bases not matched to a gene. CDR3 bases: TGTGCCAACCTACTAGCGGGAGGGCCAGACAATGAGCAGTTCTTC. This translates into CANLLAGGPDNEQFF.

The V call is TRBV29-1, the J call TRBJ2-1, with D maybe TRBD1 (6 bases). The germline V gene encodes CDR1 SQVTM and CDR2 ANQGSEA. The CDR3 loop spans 14 amino acids. V lost 5 bases to trimming and J lost 0 bases, with 11 bases between them. The CDR3 reads CSVSGTNSYNEQFF. The CDR3 DNA sequence: TGCAGCGTTTCTGGGACAAACTCCTACAATGAGCAGTTCTTC.

This clonotype was seen many times. The chain uses TRBV7-9 and TRBJ1-3, with D perhaps TRBD1 (5 bases). Germline values: CDR1 SEHNR, CDR2 FQNEAQ (reference sequence). The CDR3 has 16 amino acids. The V and J ends lost 1 base and 0 bases respectively, with 10 bases between them. The DNA of the CDR3 is TGTGCCAGCAGCTTAGGTCGGGGGAGCTCTGGAAACACCATATATTTT. It translates to CASSLGRGSSGNTIYF.

This clonotype was seen only a few times. This chain links TRBV20-1 with TRBJ1-5; TRBD1 matches 7 bases. Per germline, CDR1 DFQATT and CDR2 SNEGSKA (reference sequence). V gave up 5 bases and J gave up 0 bases; unmatched junction bases: 7. The CDR3 extends over 15 amino acids. CDR3 region: CSASKGQYSNQPQHF. CDR3 DNA: TGCAGTGCTTCGAAGGGACAGTATAGCAATCAGCCCCAGCATTTT.

The chain combines TRBV20-1 with TRBJ2-7, with 9 bases fitting TRBD1. CDR1 and CDR2 from the germline V gene are DFQATT and SNEGSKA (reference sequence). The CDR3 sequence is 15 residues long. Trimming at V came to 0 bases and at J to 6 bases, leaving 9 bases not matched to a gene. CDR3 sequence: CSAREAQGAKSEQYF. The CDR3 bases are TGCAGTGCTAGAGAGGCACAGGGGGCGAAGAGCGAGCAGTACTTC.

V is TRBV20-1 and J is TRBJ2-7; TRBD2 matches at 9 bases. Losses at the gene ends were 3 bases for V and 8 bases for J; bases not matched to a gene: 14. The CDR3 loop spans 15 amino acids. The germline CDR1 and CDR2 sequences are DFQATT and SNEGSKA (reference sequence). The CDR3 DNA reads TGCAGTGCTAGCGCGTCGGGCGGGAGGGCCGACAAGCAGTACTTC. Its protein product is CSASASGGRADKQYF.

The gene calls are TRBV7-2 and TRBJ2-7, with D tentatively TRBD2 (6 bases). CDR3 size: 12 residues. Germline V gene lookup returns CDR1 SGHTA and CDR2 FQGNSA. V lost 3 bases and J 3 bases, leaving 6 bases between the germline ends. The CDR3 coding sequence is TGTGCCAGCAGCTTGACTAGCTACGAGCAGTACGTC. Amino acid sequence: CASSLTSYEQYV.

This clonotype was recorded many times. The rearrangement uses TRBV6-8 and TRBJ1-5; the D is unclear. The CDR3 has 15 residues. V was clipped by 2 bases and J by 0 bases, with 8 bases between them. Per germline, CDR1 MNHGY and CDR2 SAAAGT. CDR3 in amino acids: CASSYGRISNQPQHF. The CDR3 region has the DNA TGTGCCAGCAGTTACGGGCGGATTAGCAATCAGCCCCAGCATTTT.

The chain joins TRBV12-3 or TRBV12-4 to TRBJ2-1, with 11 bases identical to TRBD2. The CDR3 loop spans 15 amino acids. The V and J ends lost 5 bases and 7 bases, in that order; junction bases with no gene match: 7. CDR3 loop: CASSRLAGLENEQFF. CDR3 DNA: TGTGCCAGCAGTCGACTAGCGGGATTAGAGAATGAGCAGTTCTTC.

This clonotype was counted a few times. The J gene is TRBJ1-1, the V gene TRBV24-1; 8 bases agree with TRBD1. Germline trimming cut 8 bases from V and 2 bases from J; bases unmatched to any gene: 6. CDR1 and CDR2 from the germline V gene are KGHDR and SFDVKD. The CDR3 has 14 residues. The CDR3 coding sequence is TGTGCCACCACCGTGGGACAGGTTAACACTGAAGCTTTCTTT. It codes for CATTVGQVNTEAFF.